These 8 T cell receptor beta chains were all obtained from the same sample, sequenced in a study of T-cell memory formation after mild COVID-19. TCRdb redid the calling of the 5' RACE reads with MiXCR, one entry per CDR3 protein. The table shows 350,000 to 500,000 distinct CDR3 sequences, with roughly 18% occurring only once. Sample: PBMCs or a T cell subset sorted from them (not recorded which). The receptors were sampled from a man aged 18 to 30 who had mild COVID-19 (a few samples of this study predate the infection). Cell type and time point are not known.

This clonotype was detected a few times. V is TRBV6-5 and J is TRBJ2-5; possible D gene TRBD2, 5 bases. V was cut by 5 bases and J by 1 base, with 5 bases left in between. CDR1 and CDR2 (germline): MNHEY, SVGAGI. CDR3 length equals 12 residues. The CDR3 sequence: CASSAGQETQYF. The CDR3 nucleotides are TGTGCCAGCAGTGCGGGCCAAGAGACCCAGTACTTC.

In its sample, this clonotype was seen a few times. This chain joins TRBV29-1 and TRBJ2-1, with D perhaps TRBD2 (7 bases). Germline V CDR1 and CDR2: SQVTM, ANQGSEA. The length of the CDR3 is 10 residues. V dropped 5 bases and J dropped 12 bases, with 11 bases sitting between them. CDR3 nucleotide sequence: TGCAGCGTTAGGGGAGGGGGGCAGTTCTTC. It is translated as CSVRGGGQFF.

V is TRBV20-1 and J is TRBJ2-7; 12 positions match TRBD2. The germline gives CDR1 DFQATT, CDR2 SNEGSKA (reference sequence). CDR3 length: 15 residues. J gave up 0 bases and V 6 bases, and 6 bases lay outside the gene matches. CDR3 nucleotide sequence: TGCAGTGCCCCGCTAGCGGGGGGGGGCTCCTACGAGCAGTACTTC. Amino acids: CSAPLAGGGSYEQYF.

J is TRBJ1-2 and V is TRBV27; D uncertain. The germline V and J ends were trimmed by 0 bases and 8 bases, with 13 bases remaining between them. There are 14 residues in the CDR3. Germline CDR1 MNHEY, CDR2 SMNVEV (reference sequence). In DNA form, the CDR3 reads TGTGCCAGCAGTTTATCGGGGAGAACTGAAGGCTACACCTTC. It codes for CASSLSGRTEGYTF.

This clonotype was picked up many times. V is TRBV5-1 and J is TRBJ2-3; D not certain. The CDR3 contains 12 residues. Trimming removed 4 bases at V and 4 bases at J, with 7 bases between. Germline CDR1 is SGHRS and CDR2 is YFSETQ. The CDR3 sequence is CASSVGSDTQYF. In DNA, the CDR3 is TGCGCCAGCAGCGTTGGATCAGATACGCAGTATTTT.

The V gene is TRBV7-9, the J gene TRBJ1-3; 9 bases fit TRBD1. The CDR3 spans 13 residues. Germline V lookup: CDR1 SEHNR, CDR2 FQNEAQ (reference sequence). The V and J ends lost 5 bases and 4 bases, in that order; junction bases with no gene match: 0. CDR3 protein: CASSGTGGNTIYF. The CDR3 DNA follows: TGTGCCAGCAGCGGGACAGGGGGAAACACCATATATTTT.

The chain recombines TRBV5-1 with TRBJ1-3; D not certain. The CDR3 is made up of 14 amino acids. Per the germline V gene, CDR1 is SGHRS and CDR2 is YFSETQ. Trimming left V 0 bases short and J 1 base short, with 5 bases between. The DNA for the CDR3 is TGCGCCAGCAGCTTGGAGATGTCTGGAAACACCATATATTTT. It translates to CASSLEMSGNTIYF. The full variable domain, completed using reference TRBV5-1 and TRBJ1-3, is KAGVTQTPRYLIKTRGQQVTLSCSPISGHRSVSWYQQTPGQGLQFLFEYFSETQRNKGNFPGRFSGRQFSNSRSEMNVSTLELGDSALYLCASSLEMSGNTIYFGEGSWLTVV.

J is TRBJ2-2 and V is TRBV4-1; D unresolved. V lost 5 bases to trimming and J lost 0 bases, with 7 bases between them. Germline CDR1 and CDR2: MGHRA and YSYEKL. The CDR3 has 14 residues. The CDR3 here is CASSKVANTGELFF. In nucleotides, the CDR3 is TGCGCCAGCAGCAAGGTGGCGAACACCGGGGAGCTGTTTTTT.